This T cell receptor beta chain was recorded in a study of blood T cells in healthy people across ages. Germline CDR1 and CDR2: MRHNA and SNTAGT. This CDR3 has 15 residues. V shed 2 bases and J shed 0 bases, with 9 bases lying between them. For the second PCR, which ran for about 6 to 12 cycles, a sample-barcoded 5' primer and a J-beta primer mix were used. From the 5' RACE reads, TCRdb called clonotypes with MiXCR, one entry per CDR3 protein. The data show some 930,000 distinct CDR3 sequences, with about 28% seen just once and roughly 10% held by the top ten. Notes on the study in general: Long-lived donors had more naive CD4+ cells and higher diversity than aged donors. A conclusive naive versus antigen-experienced comparison was prevented by the unsorted PBMCs.

On this clonotype itself: What it binds is unknown.

The same data also went into a second study, on T cells of mothers and their children. From that study: The second PCR's M1S primer added sample barcodes and 2-4 random nucleotides. Normalized overlap was always slightly, never significantly, higher in related than unrelated mother-child pairs.

The sequenced sample was blood. This chain links TRBV6-4 with TRBJ2-3; maybe TRBD1 (7 bases). The TCR comes from a woman in her 40s in good health. CDR3 loop: CASSDQGGSTDTQYF. CDR3 DNA sequence: TGTGCCAGCAGTGACCAGGGGGGTAGCACAGATACGCAGTATTTT.